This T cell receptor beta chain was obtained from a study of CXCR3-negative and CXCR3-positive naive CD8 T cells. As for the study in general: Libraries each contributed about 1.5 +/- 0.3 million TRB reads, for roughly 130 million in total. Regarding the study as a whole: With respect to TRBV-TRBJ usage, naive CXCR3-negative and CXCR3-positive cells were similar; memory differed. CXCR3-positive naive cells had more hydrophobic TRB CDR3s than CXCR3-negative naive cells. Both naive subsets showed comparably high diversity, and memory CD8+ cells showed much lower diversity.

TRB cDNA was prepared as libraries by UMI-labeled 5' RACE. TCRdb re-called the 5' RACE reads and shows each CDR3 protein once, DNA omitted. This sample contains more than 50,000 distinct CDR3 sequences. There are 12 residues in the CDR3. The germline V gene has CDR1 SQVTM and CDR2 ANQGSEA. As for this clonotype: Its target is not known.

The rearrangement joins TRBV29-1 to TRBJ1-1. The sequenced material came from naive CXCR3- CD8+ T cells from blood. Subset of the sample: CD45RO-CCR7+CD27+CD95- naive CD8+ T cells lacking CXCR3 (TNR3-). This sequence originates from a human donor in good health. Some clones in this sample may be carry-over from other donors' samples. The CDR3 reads CSVFGENTEAFF. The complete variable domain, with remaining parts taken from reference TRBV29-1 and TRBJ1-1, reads SAVISQKPSRDICQRGTSLTIQCQVDSQVTMMFWYRQQPGQSLTLIATANQGSEATYESGFVIDKFPISRPNLTFSTLTVSNMSPEDSSIYLCSVFGENTEAFFGQGTRLTVV.